The clone carrying this T cell receptor beta chain is categorized as medium-sized (0.01 to 0.1%). Its antigen is undetermined. TCRdb ran MiXCR on the PCR reads. The data contain fewer than 16,000 clones, roughly 24% of them singletons. This specimen comes from a study of metastatic and nonmetastatic thyroid tumors. On the study more broadly: It was across blood and tumor or nodule tissue from malignant and benign thyroid patients that repertoires were compared. Whole-study results and caveats: It was reported that TCR beta diversity was significantly higher in malignant thyroid tumors than benign nodules, in blood and tumor.

V trimming: 4 bases; J trimming: 6 bases; junction bases outside the gene matches: 6. The germline gives CDR1 MNHEY, CDR2 SVGEGT. The CDR3 loop spans 16 amino acids. Each patient went into thyroid surgery without having received any treatment. The sequenced sample was tumor tissue. The clonotype originates from a female donor with papillary thyroid cancer or a benign thyroid nodule (not recorded which). Some clones in this sample may be carry-over from other donors' samples. V is TRBV6-2 or TRBV6-3 and J is TRBJ2-1, with 13 bases aligning to TRBD2. For the CDR3, the DNA is TGTGCCAGCAGTTCCCGGACTAGCGGGAGAATCAATGAGCAGTTCTTC. It is translated as CASSSRTSGRINEQFF.